This TCR beta chain was recovered during a study of shared clonotypes between healthy human individuals (TCRdb year 2020). Looking at the study overall: The cohort included three men and a couple of women between 18 and 49 years of age. For each donor, CD4 naive and CD4 memory were each run on three plates, CD8 naive on two plates, and CD8 memory on one plate. To estimate repertoire size and how much clonotypes are shared between individuals, the study performed deep sequencing of blood TCR repertoires from a few healthy adults. To increase sequencing depth and limit assay-specific biases, different laboratories used diverse techniques to prepare libraries and sequence TCR repertoires. Between about 0.8 and 9 billion PBMCs per donor were obtained by leukapheresis. Study-wide findings and limitations: Compared with non-shared clonotypes, clonotypes shared by all four sorted-subset donors had higher generation probabilities. Pairwise subsampling indicated that sequencing depth was expected to affect the degree of clonotype sharing among donors. The genetic and exposure-history diversity represented was limited by the small number of donors. Rarefaction of sorted-subset datasets indicated incomplete sequencing despite the large sequencing depth. Sampling was limited to blood, and TCR repertoires in tissue likely differ from TCR repertoires in blood. Across a handful of donors, approximately 5% of naive CD4, roughly 3.4% of naive CD8, about 2.3% of memory CD4, and under 0.45% of memory CD8 clonotypes were shared. Estimated clonotype richness was generally larger for naive than for memory subsets.

Per the germline V gene, MRHNA is the CDR1 and SNTAGT is the CDR2. The trim is 3 bases for V and 13 bases for J, with a gap of 13 bases between the germline ends. From the cysteine up to the phenylalanine, the CDR3 has a length of 13 residues. This entry keeps only the CDR3 DNA: 39 bases, framed from base 1. Using the deep immunoSEQ assay, multiplex PCR amplified TCR CDR3 regions from genomic DNA. Genomic DNA extracted from each cell subset was distributed evenly over all wells of several immunoSEQ 96-well plates, and each plate served as one replicate. For sorted subsets, approximately 0.2 ug of genomic DNA, equivalent to 30,000 or so T cell genomes, went into each replicate PCR. Purified libraries were measured with a Qubit 3.0 fluorometer, size-checked on a Bioanalyzer 2100, and measured again with the KAPA Library Quantification kit. A separate single-read 150-cycle Illumina NextSeq 550 flow cell was used to sequence each immunoSEQ 96-well plate. In the authors' own workflow: The immunoSEQ output contained only junctional sequences without quality scores, so filtering could not match that applied to full-length reads. To assign V/J genes and CDR3, sequences were annotated using PyIR, a Python wrapper for IgBLAST v1.9, with IMGT germline references. Any read was removed if the V/J assignment was weak (E-value above 1e-6), the CDR3 was missing, or the read contained stop codons, out-of-frame junctions, or ambiguous translated residues. V3J clonotypes were defined by identical inferred V gene, J gene, and CDR3 amino acid sequence. Percentage overlap between repertoires was computed as shared unique clonotypes divided by the size of the smaller repertoire. Richness of each repertoire was evaluated using RTK rarefaction, the Chao1 estimator, and Recon v2.1 estimates of unobserved clonotypes. For all TCRbeta clonotypes obtained by the gDNA method from four donors, generation probabilities were computed with OLGA. The source is immuneACCESS, and TCRdb retained only in-frame sequences with V and J called. Part of the clones is not carried over; for the studies checked, unresolved V genes explain less than half of this, and the remainder is unexplained. Clonal size and the V and J genes are those of that table, whereas D and trimming came from the DNA. The sample table holds millions of clones, of which approximately 95% were seen once. 0.13% of the sample comes from the top ten.

The donors were healthy, HIV-negative adults with no recently reported acute infections or vaccinations. Every donor was a Caucasian adult living in Nashville, Tennessee, USA. CD4+ T cells were enriched by magnetic negative selection; naive cells were then positively selected on CD45RA, and the negative fraction formed the memory subset. Blood was obtained by leukapheresis, after which PBMCs were separated by Ficoll-Histopaque density gradient centrifugation and cryopreserved in liquid nitrogen vapor phase. Analytical flow cytometry was used to check the purity and quantity of each magnetically sorted T cell population. Each sorted fraction had its genomic DNA isolated and then quantified by UV absorbance on a Nanodrop 2000c. Remarks on this clone: Its antigen has not been determined. No clone much larger than this one lies a single base away; base qualities are absent.

The sequence joins TRBV6-4 to TRBJ1-6; the D gene is not confidently resolved. Sequenced sample: naive CD4+ T cells sorted from blood. The sample's cell subset or site, from its label and the paper: CD45RA+ positively selected. The sequence derives from a man aged 18 to 30 in good health. In nucleotide form, the sequence is TGTGCCAGCAGTGAACGGCAGGCGGGCCCCCTCCACTTT. The encoded protein is CASSERQAGPLHF.